This T cell receptor beta chain was captured by sequencing in a study of response to subunit inactivated influenza vaccine. V dropped 4 bases and J dropped 4; count of bases not matched to a gene: 10. The CDR3 is made up of 15 amino acids. Germline V CDR1 and CDR2: ENHRY, SYGVKD. TCRdb recomputed calls from the RT-PCR reads with MiXCR, one row per CDR3 protein. Of hundreds of thousands of distinct CDR3 sequences in the sample, approximately 10% were seen once. The table lists this clonotype with a few counts. Another study also made use of these data, one on T cells expressing NK-cell markers. That report adds: The authors generated TCR beta cDNA through 5'RACE template switching with UMIs. Eight donors were sequenced, seven testing HCMV-seropositive and one testing seronegative. For a few donors, these clonotypes were likewise the leading ones in the CD3+CD56-NKG2C+ fraction.

Source: PBMCs from blood, taken on the day of vaccination. The receptor's source is a man aged 50-59 years who received an inactivated influenza vaccine. The chain is built from TRBV10-3 and TRBJ2-7; 7 bases line up with TRBD1. CDR3 sequence: CAISAPTGVIYEQYF. The CDR3, as DNA: TGTGCCATCAGTGCCCCCACAGGGGTTATTTACGAGCAGTACTTC.